This T cell receptor (beta chain) stems from a study of blood T cell repertoires in COVID-19. Across the whole study: Samples of COVID-19 (acute and convalescent) were obtained from the United States, Italy and Spain. The analysed material was cDNA or gDNA that came from T cells, B-cell-depleted T cells, or PBMCs.

Germline loops: CDR1 LGHNA, CDR2 YSLEER. This CDR3 contains 14 residues. Trimming removed 2 bases at V and 7 bases at J, with 15 bases between. Individuals drawn from 24 US areas were about 18 to 90 years old. Within the 2 weeks before study entry, each person in the exposed group met a COVID-19 case. Only in-frame clones appear in the TCRdb table, and some are missing; sequencing was by immunoSEQ multiplex PCR. Among 350,000 to 450,000 clones listed, 90% to 95% were seen once. The source is a woman aged 40-49 years who had been exposed to COVID-19. Sequencing was carried out using PBMCs or T cells enriched from blood (not recorded which). V gene TRBV4-3 combines with J gene TRBJ2-7; unclear D gene. In DNA, the CDR3 is TGCGCCAGCAGCCAATCCACCGGTCCCAAAGAGCAGTACTTC. Translation: CASSQSTGPKEQYF.